The rows below give T cell receptor beta chains drawn from one sample of a study of cytomegalovirus exposure and HLA in healthy donors. TCRdb keeps only in-frame clones here, not all; method: immunoSEQ multiplex PCR. This sample's table reports approximately 190,000 clones. Sequencing was done on a sample of PBMCs. The receptors were gathered from a man younger than 45 in good health and CMV-seronegative. Both conserved end residues are part of each CDR3. A D gene is named only where the DNA matches it firmly.

j_call | v_call | d_call | cdr3_nt | cdr3_aa
TRBJ2-7 | TRBV28 | TRBD1 | TGTGCCAGCAGTATACAGGGGCCGGTCTACGAGCAGTACTTC | CASSIQGPVYEQYF
TRBJ1-6 | TRBV2 | TRBD1 | TGTGCCAGCAGCCCGGACAGGGGGCAGTTACCCCTCCACTTT | CASSPDRGQLPLHF
TRBJ2-6 | TRBV2 | TRBD1 | TGTGCCAGCAGGCAGACAGGGACTGGGGCCAACGTCCTGACTTTC | CASRQTGTGANVLTF
TRBJ1-2 | TRBV19 | NA | TGTGCCAGTAGTTTTTACGGGCAGGGAGGGGGCTACACCTTC | CASSFYGQGGGYTF
TRBJ2-7 | TRBV6-1 | TRBD2 | TGTGCCAGCAGTGGGAGCGGGAGCTACGAGCAGTACTTC | CASSGSGSYEQYF
TRBJ2-2 | TRBV7-6 | NA | TGTGCCAGTAAGGGACAAGCCACCGGGGAGCTGTTTTTT | CASKGQATGELFF
TRBJ1-2 | TRBV7-2 | NA | TGTGCCAGCAGCTCCGGGGGAGGGTACTATGGCTACACCTTC | CASSSGGGYYGYTF
TRBJ1-3 | TRBV11-2 | NA | TGTGCCAGCAGCTTATTGAGCGCAAACACCATATATTTT | CASSLLSANTIYF
TRBJ1-1 | TRBV5-1 | TRBD1 | TGCGCCAGCAGCTTGCAGGGACAGGACACTGAAGCTTTCTTT | CASSLQGQDTEAFF
TRBJ2-7 | TRBV25-1 | NA | TGTGCCAGCAGGCTTACGGACACACCCTACGAGCAGTACTTC | CASRLTDTPYEQYF
TRBJ2-7 | TRBV6-5 | TRBD1 | TGTGCCAGCAGATACGGGGGACAGGGGATCCACGAGCAGTACTTC | CASRYGGQGIHEQYF
TRBJ1-5 | TRBV30 | NA | TGTGCCTGGAGTGGAGGCGGGGGGTCTCAGCCCCAGCATTTT | CAWSGGGGSQPQHF
TRBJ1-2 | TRBV4-2 | NA | TGTGCCAGCAGCCAAGAACTACGCTTGGCTAACTATGGCTACACCTTC | CASSQELRLANYGYTF
TRBJ1-2 | TRBV13 | NA | TGTGCCAGCACCCAAGGATGGGGGCTAGATGGCTACACCTTC | CASTQGWGLDGYTF
TRBJ1-1 | TRBV5-1 | NA | TGCGCCAGCAGCTTGGGGCTGGCCAGAACTGAAGCTTTCTTT | CASSLGLARTEAFF
TRBJ2-6 | TRBV5-6 | TRBD1 | TGTGCCAGCAGCTATGGGACAGGCGGGTGGGGGGCCAACGTCCTGACTTTC | CASSYGTGGWGANVLTF
TRBJ2-5 | TRBV7-9 | NA | TGTGCCAGCAGCTTGCCCGGCGGGGAGACCCAGTACTTC | CASSLPGGETQYF
TRBJ2-3 | TRBV5-1 | NA | TGCGCCAGCAGCTTGCAGGGGCCCGCAGATACGCAGTATTTT | CASSLQGPADTQYF
TRBJ2-1 | TRBV5-1 | NA | TGCGCCAGCAGCTTGCAGACTAGTTCCAATGAGCAGTTCTTC | CASSLQTSSNEQFF
TRBJ2-7 | TRBV18 | NA | TGTGCCAGCTCACCGGCCCGCCGCGGGGAGCAGTACTTC | CASSPARRGEQYF
TRBJ2-7 | TRBV6-1 | NA | TGTGCCACCCTCTCCGGAACTAGCATGTCATACGAGCAGTACTTC | CATLSGTSMSYEQYF
TRBJ1-2 | TRBV7-6 | NA | TGTGCCAGCAGCTTAGATACAGGAATCTTGTATGGCTACACCTTC | CASSLDTGILYGYTF
TRBJ1-1 | TRBV19 | NA | TGTGCCAGTAGTATAAGCGATCAGCACTACGAAGCTTTCTTT | CASSISDQHYEAFF
TRBJ2-2 | TRBV7-2 | TRBD1 | TGTGCCAGCAGCCCAGGACAGGTCACCGGGGAGCTGTTTTTT | CASSPGQVTGELFF
TRBJ2-2 | TRBV19 | TRBD1 | TGTGCCAGTAGTCCCTTTAAAGGGACAGGGGGGTTTCGGGACGGGGAGCTGTTTTTT | CASSPFKGTGGFRDGELFF
TRBJ2-5 | TRBV11-3 | NA | TGTGCCAGCAGCGAGGGGGGGTCCCAAGAGACCCAGTACTTC | CASSEGGSQETQYF
TRBJ2-5 | TRBV7-6 | TRBD1 | TGTGCCAGCAGCTCCGGGACAGGGGTTATAGAGACCCAGTACTTC | CASSSGTGVIETQYF
TRBJ2-7 | TRBV5-4 | TRBD2 | TGTGCCAGCACCCCCGGACTAGCGGGGTACGAGCAGTACTTC | CASTPGLAGYEQYF
TRBJ1-2 | TRBV6-1 | NA | TGTGCCAGCAGTGAAAGTACAGGGTCTTATGGCTACACCTTC | CASSESTGSYGYTF
TRBJ2-7 | TRBV28 | TRBD2 | TGTGCCAGCAGTTATAGCGGGACGCGCTCCTACGAGCAGTACTTC | CASSYSGTRSYEQYF
TRBJ1-5 | TRBV2 | NA | TGTGCCAGCAGCGAAAGCTACAATCAGCCCCAGCATTTT | CASSESYNQPQHF
TRBJ2-3 | TRBV10-2 | TRBD2 | TGCGCCAGCAGGAGACTAGCGGGGGCCACCTATACGCAGTATTTT | CASRRLAGATYTQYF
TRBJ2-7 | TRBV7-8 | NA | TGTGCCAGCAGCGAAGTCATTGGGCCCTACGAGCAGTACTTC | CASSEVIGPYEQYF
TRBJ1-6 | TRBV30 | TRBD1 | TGTGCCTGGAGGTTTAGGACAGGGTCCTATAATTCACCCCTCCACTTT | CAWRFRTGSYNSPLHF
TRBJ2-3 | TRBV5-1 | TRBD2 | TGCGCCAGCAGCTTGGCCGGGGGGGCGGGTACGCAGTATTTT | CASSLAGGAGTQYF
TRBJ1-5 | TRBV7-8 | NA | TGTGCCAGCAGCCCCTCAGACTTCAATCAGCCCCAGCATTTT | CASSPSDFNQPQHF
TRBJ1-2 | TRBV28 | TRBD1 | TGTGCCAGCAGTTCCGGGACAGACTCCTATGGCTACACCTTC | CASSSGTDSYGYTF
TRBJ1-5 | TRBV2 | TRBD1 | TGTGCCAGCAGGGCGGACAGGGGGGACGGTCAGCCCCAGCATTTT | CASRADRGDGQPQHF
TRBJ1-1 | TRBV28 | NA | TGTGCCACCACCGGGGCTTTCTTT | CATTGAFF
TRBJ2-2 | TRBV5-4 | TRBD1 | TGTGCCAGCAGCCCCGGGACAGGGGCCACCGGGGAGCTGTTTTTT | CASSPGTGATGELFF
TRBJ2-7 | TRBV11-3 | NA | TGTGCCAGCAGGGGCAGGGCCTACGAGCAGTACTTC | CASRGRAYEQYF
TRBJ2-7 | TRBV6-4 | TRBD1 | TGTGCCAGCAGTGACCTATCACAGGGGGCCGACTACGAGCAGTACTTC | CASSDLSQGADYEQYF
TRBJ2-1 | TRBV10-2 | TRBD2 | TGCGCCAGCAGTGAACTCGAGCGGGAGGGCCGACATGAGCAGTTCTTC | CASSELEREGRHEQFF
TRBJ1-4 | TRBV7-6 | TRBD1 | TGTGCCAGCAGCTCGGGACAGCTAAATGAAAAACTGTTTTTT | CASSSGQLNEKLFF
TRBJ2-1 | TRBV6-6 | NA | TGTGCCAGCACTCTGCAGGAAGTCGATGAGCAGTTCTTC | CASTLQEVDEQFF